What follows describes a single T cell receptor (beta chain). The data stem from a study of blood T cell repertoires in COVID-19. Study-level background: In each case, the material was cDNA or gDNA derived from T cells, B-cell-depleted T cells, or PBMCs.

Per the original data handling: Using reference gene primer amplification, nucleated cell counts were estimated. TCRdb's table, derived via immunoSEQ multiplex PCR, lists solely in-frame clones and lacks some. That table gives V, J and clone size, and the DNA gave D and trimming. This repertoire shows approximately 250,000 clones, about 83% found once; its top ten account for around 5.2%. CDR3 size: 15 residues. Germline lookup yields CDR1 SGHTA and CDR2 FQGNSA. The ends lost 5 bases at V and 3 bases at J; junction bases unmatched: 6. The chain couples TRBV7-2 to TRBJ1-5; 8 bases match TRBD1. This TCR was recovered from a human donor in a cohort sampled during active COVID-19. Sequenced material: peripheral blood. CDR3 bases: TGTGCCAGCAGCAAACGGACAGGGACCAATCAGCCCCAGCATTTT. Residues: CASSKRTGTNQPQHF.